This entry lists 10 T cell receptor beta chains sequenced from one sample in a study of blood T cell repertoires in COVID-19. The repertoire was sequenced with immunoSEQ multiplex PCR; TCRdb's copy has only in-frame clones and lacks some. The sample lists over 100,000 clones; 80% to 85% were seen once. Sequencing input: peripheral blood. These receptors were obtained from a woman aged 65 to 85 with acute or convalescent COVID-19.

J is TRBJ2-2 and V is TRBV4-2, with 10 bases matching TRBD2. The CDR3 has 20 residues. V trimming: 4 bases; J trimming: 3 bases; junction bases outside the gene matches: 17. From germline, CDR1 is LGHNA and CDR2 YNFKEQ. The CDR3 region has the DNA TGTGCCAGCAGCCTGATCCTTTGGAGCGGGAGGGCCCGGGACACCGGGGAGCTGTTTTTT. This codes for CASSLILWSGRARDTGELFF.

The chain uses TRBV18 and TRBJ1-3; D uncertain. There are 16 residues in the CDR3. Germline assignment: CDR1 KGHSH and CDR2 LQKENI. Trimming cost V 3 bases and J 0 bases, with 12 bases left between them. CDR3 bases: TGTGCCAGCTCACCCCTGCCTAACTACTCTGGAAACACCATATATTTT. This codes for CASSPLPNYSGNTIYF. The variable domain in full, completed from reference TRBV18 and TRBJ1-3, reads NAGVMQNPRHLVRRRGQEARLRCSPMKGHSHVYWYRQLPEEGLKFMVYLQKENIIDESGMPKERFSAEFPKEGPSILRIQQVVRGDSAAYFCASSPLPNYSGNTIYFGEGSWLTVV.

The rearrangement joins TRBV18 to TRBJ2-3; 9 bases map to TRBD1. Trimming removed 1 base from V and 1 base from J; junction bases left unmatched: 12. The CDR3 is made up of 19 amino acids. Germline V gene lookup returns CDR1 KGHSH and CDR2 LQKENI. CDR3 coding DNA: TGTGCCAGCTCACCACAACTGGGACAGGGTCAGAGAGGCACAGATACGCAGTATTTT. Translation gives CASSPQLGQGQRGTDTQYF.

This clone turned up a few times. This sequence joins TRBV2 and TRBJ2-2, with 15 bases identical to TRBD2. Germline V gene data show CDR1 as SNHLY and CDR2 as FYNNEI. V dropped 5 bases and J dropped 6; count of bases not matched to a gene: 4. The CDR3 runs 16 residues. The CDR3: CASSTGLAGGAGELFF. The CDR3, as DNA: TGTGCCAGCAGTACCGGACTAGCGGGGGGGGCCGGGGAGCTGTTTTTT.

V gene TRBV9 combines with J gene TRBJ1-3; 7 positions agree with TRBD1. CDR1 and CDR2 (germline): SGDLS, YYNGEE. The CDR3 runs 21 residues. Trimming took 4 bases from V and 4 from J; bases not matched to a gene: 26. CDR3 bases: TGTGCCAGCAGCAACTTCCGACAGGGCCTTCTAGGGTCGCCCACAGGAAACACCATATATTTT. Its protein is CASSNFRQGLLGSPTGNTIYF.

The chain has TRBV29-1 and TRBJ2-7; D not certain. Germline-derived CDR1 and CDR2 are SQVTM and ANQGSEA. Deletions cut 1 base from V and 0 bases from J, with 13 bases between. The CDR3 sequence is 15 residues long. CDR3 sequence (DNA): TGCAGCGTTGAAGTAGGAACAGTTAGCTCCTACGAGCAGTACTTC. As protein: CSVEVGTVSSYEQYF.

This chain connects TRBV19 to TRBJ2-1; unclear D gene. The germline V gene has CDR1 LNHDA and CDR2 SQIVND (reference sequence). The CDR3 extends over 15 amino acids. V was clipped by 0 bases and J by 5 bases, with 11 bases between them. The CDR3 reads CASSIDGLSDNEQFF. The CDR3 region has the DNA TGTGCCAGTAGTATAGATGGCCTGAGCGACAATGAGCAGTTCTTC.

The chain combines TRBV3-1 (or the pseudogene TRBV3-2) with TRBJ2-1; a weak D match, TRBD1 (5 bases). The CDR3 contains 14 residues. Trimming took off 1 base at V and 5 bases at J, with 9 bases between the two ends. Germline V lookup: CDR1 LGHDT, CDR2 YNNKEL (reference sequence). CDR3 DNA sequence: TGTGCCAGCAGCCAAGGCGACAGACACAATGAGCAGTTCTTC. It yields the protein CASSQGDRHNEQFF.

This sequence joins TRBV2 and TRBJ2-7, with 8 bases lining up with TRBD1. The CDR3 totals 14 residues. Germline V gene lookup returns CDR1 SNHLY and CDR2 FYNNEI. With 4 bases clipped from V and 7 bases from J, the junction kept 9 bases outside the gene matches. DNA for the CDR3: TGTGCCAGCAGTGGCAACAGGGGGACGGGAGAGCAGTACTTC. Amino acid sequence: CASSGNRGTGEQYF.

The chain is built from TRBV4-1 and TRBJ1-5, with D uncertain. Between the trimmed V and J ends, which lost 4 bases and 7 bases, there was a span of 17 bases. From germline, CDR1 is MGHRA and CDR2 YSYEKL. The CDR3 consists of 15 residues. The CDR3 region is CASSPQDPLRQPQHF. The CDR3 coding sequence is TGCGCCAGCAGCCCTCAGGATCCGCTCCGGCAGCCCCAGCATTTT.